These T cell receptor beta chains were read from a single sample in a study of monozygotic twins with inflammatory bowel disease. TCRdb re-called the 5' RACE reads and gives one entry per CDR3 protein, without DNA. The specimen's table records 400,000 to 500,000 distinct CDR3 sequences. The specimen was blood. The receptors stem from a human donor with ulcerative colitis or Crohn's disease, or a healthy co-twin of an affected twin (not recorded which). CDR3s include the opening cysteine and the closing phenylalanine or tryptophan.

V: TRBV20-1
J: TRBJ2-5
CDR3: CSARPYQETQYF

V: TRBV9
J: TRBJ1-6
CDR3: CASSVEGKNSPLHF

V: TRBV5-5
J: TRBJ2-3
CDR3: CASIGVRTDTQYF

V: TRBV5-1
J: TRBJ1-3
CDR3: CASSPTQGAGYTIYF

V: TRBV28
J: TRBJ2-7
CDR3: CASSLTSGRVREQYF

V: TRBV2
J: TRBJ2-2
CDR3: CASSHGTSGGAGTGELFF

V: TRBV12-3/TRBV12-4
J: TRBJ2-1
CDR3: CASRPGLAGLNEQFF

V: TRBV18
J: TRBJ1-2
CDR3: CASSTRQGADGYTF

V: TRBV29-1
J: TRBJ2-1
CDR3: CSVRPNRDPINSYNEQFF

V: TRBV14
J: TRBJ2-3
CDR3: CASSQAPGQNTDTQYF

V: TRBV20-1
J: TRBJ2-5
CDR3: CSARSGPETQYF

V: TRBV6-1
J: TRBJ2-2
CDR3: CASTPTGTRNTGELFF

V: TRBV5-4
J: TRBJ1-3
CDR3: CASSPGTVSGNTIYF

V: TRBV29-1
J: TRBJ2-1
CDR3: CSSSSGFNEQFF